This is a list of T cell receptor beta chains from one sample in a study of CD8 T cells in Susac syndrome. One entry per CDR3 protein, called by TCRdb with MiXCR from the immunoSEQ multiplex PCR reads. The table includes 150,000 to 200,000 distinct CDR3 sequences, 90% to 95% detected once. The sample comprised CD4+ T cells from PBMCs. These receptors were obtained from a human donor in good health. The CDR3 runs from the conserved cysteine through the conserved F or W. A row's size may be missing; if present it is once, few, many or a size class.

abundance,j_gene,v_gene,CDR3aa
once,TRBJ2-5,TRBV2,CASTPGLAGQETQYF
NA,TRBJ2-1,TRBV7-9,CASSSLGLREGTYNEQFF
few,TRBJ2-5,TRBV18,CASSPSGRETQYF
NA,TRBJ1-6,TRBV27,CASRTDSSYNSPLHF
NA,TRBJ2-4,TRBV12-5,CASGLAGTGGGIQYF
NA,TRBJ2-7,TRBV5-1,CASSLEGFSSYEQYF
NA,TRBJ2-5,TRBV9,CASSLGTSGSLQETQYF
NA,TRBJ2-3,TRBV27,CASSLTGFGTDTQYF
once,TRBJ2-3,TRBV12-3/TRBV12-4,CASSVTTSTDTQYF
NA,TRBJ2-5,TRBV7-9,CASSTAAQETQYF
NA,TRBJ2-5,TRBV6-5,CASSRAGQETQYF
NA,TRBJ1-2,TRBV5-1,CASSSRDRGRDGYTF
NA,TRBJ2-7,TRBV5-1,CASSLAPGYEQYF
NA,TRBJ2-5,TRBV3-1,CASSHGSRGGRQETQYF
once,TRBJ2-2,TRBV28,CASSLTGRTNTGELFF
few,TRBJ2-3,TRBV7-9,CASRRLDTQYF
NA,TRBJ1-2,TRBV20-1,CSARDTANYGYTF
NA,TRBJ2-5,TRBV24-1,CATSEGSGETQYF